What follows describes a single T cell receptor beta chain. What it recognizes is unknown. This specimen comes from a study of molecular identifiers for immune sequencing clone quantification. The overall study: Replicate experiments took RNA from approximately 20,000 or 100,000 naive CD8 cells, divided it five ways and sequenced four. Study-wide results and caveats: In naive cells, under 1% of molecules belonged to clones above 20 RNA copies, against over 97% in effector cells.

Sorting selected naive CD8 T cells with a CD8+CD4-CCR7+CD45RA+ phenotype. The use of previously described methods and listed TCR primers produced the bulk TCR libraries. One entry per CDR3 protein, called by TCRdb with MiXCR from the PCR reads. This sample carries about 640,000 distinct CDR3 sequences, 20% of them seen once, and the ten largest clones take 0.7% to 1%. CDR3 length: 15 amino acids. The V gene's germline CDR1 is SGHRS and CDR2 YFSETQ. V lost 4 bases, J lost 2 bases, and 14 bases lay in between. V is TRBV5-1 and J is TRBJ2-3, with D unclear. The sequence was collected from a human donor in good health. Some libraries in this study had Jurkat cell RNA spiked in. The sequenced material came from naive CD8+ T cells from blood, with Jurkat cell RNA spiked in. Subset denoted: FACS-sorted CD8+CD4-CCR7+CD45RA+ naive T cells. CDR3 residues: CASSRTRANTDTQYF. The DNA of the CDR3 is TGCGCCAGCAGCCGGACCCGGGCAAACACAGATACGCAGTATTTT. The variable domain in full, with the rest retrieved from reference TRBV5-1 and TRBJ2-3, is KAGVTQTPRYLIKTRGQQVTLSCSPISGHRSVSWYQQTPGQGLQFLFEYFSETQRNKGNFPGRFSGRQFSNSRSEMNVSTLELGDSALYLCASSRTRANTDTQYFGPGTRLTVL.